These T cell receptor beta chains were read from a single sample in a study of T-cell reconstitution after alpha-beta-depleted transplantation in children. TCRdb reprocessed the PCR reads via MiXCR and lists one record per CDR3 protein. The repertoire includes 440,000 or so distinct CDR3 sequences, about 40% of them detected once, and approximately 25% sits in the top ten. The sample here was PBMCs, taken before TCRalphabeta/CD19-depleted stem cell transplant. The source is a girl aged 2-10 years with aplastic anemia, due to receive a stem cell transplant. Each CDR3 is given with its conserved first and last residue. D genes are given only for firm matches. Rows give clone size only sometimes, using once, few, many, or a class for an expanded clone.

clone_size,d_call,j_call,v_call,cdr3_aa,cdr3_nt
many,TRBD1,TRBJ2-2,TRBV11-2,CASSLGQGAGELFF,TGTGCCAGCAGCTTAGGACAGGGGGCCGGGGAGCTGTTTTTT
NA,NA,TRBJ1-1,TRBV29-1,CSVEELTEAFF,TGCAGCGTTGAAGAGTTAACTGAAGCTTTCTTT
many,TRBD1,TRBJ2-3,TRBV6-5,CASSSPEDRGVMDTQYF,TGTGCCAGCAGTTCCCCCGAGGACAGGGGGGTCATGGATACGCAGTATTTT
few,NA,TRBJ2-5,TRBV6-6,CASNPTGQETQYF,TGTGCCAGCAACCCAACCGGGCAAGAGACCCAGTACTTC
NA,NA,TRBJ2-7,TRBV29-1,CSVEGTPTSYEQYF,TGCAGCGTTGAGGGGACCCCAACCTCCTACGAGCAGTACTTC
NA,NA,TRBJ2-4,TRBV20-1,CSVRDGKNIQYF,TGCAGTGTTAGAGACGGGAAAAACATTCAGTACTTC
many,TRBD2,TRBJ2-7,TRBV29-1,CSVDGLAGGGPYEQYF,TGCAGCGTTGATGGACTAGCGGGAGGGGGACCCTACGAGCAGTACTTC
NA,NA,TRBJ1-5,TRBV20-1,CSATGTIDQPQHF,TGCAGTGCTACGGGAACAATCGATCAGCCCCAGCATTTT
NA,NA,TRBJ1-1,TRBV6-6,CASSYLGAPEAFF,TGTGCCAGCAGTTACCTGGGAGCCCCCGAAGCTTTCTTT
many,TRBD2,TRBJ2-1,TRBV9,CASSDLGTSGNNEQFF,TGTGCCAGCAGCGATCTCGGGACTAGCGGGAACAATGAGCAGTTCTTC
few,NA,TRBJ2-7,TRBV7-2,CASSFTGNSYEQYF,TGTGCCAGCAGCTTTACAGGGAACTCCTACGAGCAGTACTTC
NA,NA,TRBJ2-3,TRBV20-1,CSARKGVGGITDTQYF,TGCAGTGCTAGAAAGGGGGTCGGCGGGATCACAGATACGCAGTATTTT
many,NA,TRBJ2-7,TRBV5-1,CASSPSSSYEQYF,TGCGCCAGCAGCCCATCTAGCTCCTACGAGCAGTACTTC
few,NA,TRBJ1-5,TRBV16,CASSQSAGGNQPQHF,TGTGCCAGCAGCCAATCGGCAGGGGGCAATCAGCCCCAGCATTTT
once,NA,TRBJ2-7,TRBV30,CAWDYKYEQYF,TGTGCCTGGGACTATAAGTACGAGCAGTACTTC
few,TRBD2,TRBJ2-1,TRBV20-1,CSAPGTKGFLYNEQFF,TGCAGTGCTCCCGGGACTAAGGGGTTCCTCTACAATGAGCAGTTCTTC
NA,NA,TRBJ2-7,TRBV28,CASSFPAGPLYEQYF,TGTGCCAGCAGTTTTCCGGCGGGGCCCCTATACGAGCAGTACTTC
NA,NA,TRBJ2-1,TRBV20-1,CSARGPNEQFF,TGCAGTGCTAGAGGCCCGAATGAGCAGTTCTTC
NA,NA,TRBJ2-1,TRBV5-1,CASSTDLGMYNEQFF,TGCGCCAGCAGTACAGACCTTGGGATGTACAATGAGCAGTTCTTC
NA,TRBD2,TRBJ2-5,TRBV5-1,CASSAGRGETQYF,TGCGCCAGCAGCGCCGGGCGGGGGGAGACCCAGTACTTC
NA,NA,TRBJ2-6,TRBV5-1,CASSMPQVPGANVLTF,TGCGCCAGCAGCATGCCACAGGTACCTGGGGCCAACGTCCTGACTTTC
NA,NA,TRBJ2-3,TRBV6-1,CASRGDPSTDTQYF,TGTGCCAGCAGAGGGGACCCTAGCACAGATACGCAGTATTTT
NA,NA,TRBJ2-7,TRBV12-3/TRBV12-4,CASSPLLAVSYEQYF,TGTGCCAGCAGTCCCCTTTTGGCGGTTTCCTACGAGCAGTACTTC
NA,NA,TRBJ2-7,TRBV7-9,CASSTGGAPYEQYF,TGTGCCAGCAGCACCGGTGGGGCCCCCTACGAGCAGTACTTC
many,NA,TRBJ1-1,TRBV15,CATSRGVDTEAFF,TGTGCCACCAGCAGAGGGGTCGACACTGAAGCTTTCTTT
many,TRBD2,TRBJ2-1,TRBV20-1,CSAHSGSRYNEQFF,TGCAGTGCTCATAGCGGGAGTCGGTACAATGAGCAGTTCTTC
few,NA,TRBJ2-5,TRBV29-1,CSGWRGQETQYF,TGCAGCGGCTGGCGGGGCCAAGAGACCCAGTACTTC
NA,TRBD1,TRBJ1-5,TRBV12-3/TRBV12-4,CASSSPQGGGNQPQHF,TGTGCCAGCAGTTCCCCCCAGGGGGGAGGCAATCAGCCCCAGCATTTT
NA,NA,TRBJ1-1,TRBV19,CASRKPRAAGGPDTEAFF,TGTGCCAGTAGAAAACCGAGGGCGGCTGGAGGTCCCGACACTGAAGCTTTCTTT
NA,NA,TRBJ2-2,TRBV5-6,CASTNPTSPQAGELFF,TGTGCCAGCACCAACCCGACCAGTCCTCAGGCCGGGGAGCTGTTTTTT
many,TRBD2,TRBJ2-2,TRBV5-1,CASSAKGRESGGELFF,TGCGCCAGCAGCGCTAAAGGGCGGGAGAGTGGCGGGGAGCTGTTTTTT
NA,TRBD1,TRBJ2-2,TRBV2,CASSEARTGVVTGELFF,TGTGCCAGCAGTGAAGCCAGAACAGGGGTAGTAACCGGGGAGCTGTTTTTT